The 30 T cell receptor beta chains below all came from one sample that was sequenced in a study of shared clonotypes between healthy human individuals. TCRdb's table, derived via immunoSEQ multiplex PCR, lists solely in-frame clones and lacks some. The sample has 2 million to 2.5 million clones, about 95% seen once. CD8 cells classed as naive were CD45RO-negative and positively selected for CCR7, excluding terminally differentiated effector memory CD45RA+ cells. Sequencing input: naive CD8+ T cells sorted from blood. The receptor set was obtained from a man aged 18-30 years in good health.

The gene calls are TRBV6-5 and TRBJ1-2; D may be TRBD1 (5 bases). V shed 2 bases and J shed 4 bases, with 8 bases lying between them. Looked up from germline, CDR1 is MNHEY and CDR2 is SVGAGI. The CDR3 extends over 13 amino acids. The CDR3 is CASSYRGPYGYTF. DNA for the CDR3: TGTGCCAGCAGTTACAGGGGTCCCTATGGCTACACCTTC.

CDR3: CASRSQTSGSSSYEQYF. The CDR3 nucleotides are TGTGCCAGCAGATCACAGACTAGCGGGAGCAGCTCCTACGAGCAGTACTTC. The chain employs TRBV7-9 and TRBJ2-7; TRBD2 aligns across 12 bases. The V gene's germline CDR1 is SEHNR and CDR2 FQNEAQ (reference sequence). This CDR3 spans 17 amino acids. With V trimmed by 6 bases and J by 0 bases, 9 bases remained unmatched.

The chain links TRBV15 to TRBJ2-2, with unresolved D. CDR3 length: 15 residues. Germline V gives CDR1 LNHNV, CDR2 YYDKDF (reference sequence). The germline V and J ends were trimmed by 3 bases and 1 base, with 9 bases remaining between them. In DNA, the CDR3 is TGTGCCACCAGCAGCGGCGGCCAGAACACCGGGGAGCTGTTTTTT. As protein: CATSSGGQNTGELFF. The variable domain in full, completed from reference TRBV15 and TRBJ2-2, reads DAMVIQNPRYQVTQFGKPVTLSCSQTLNHNVMYWYQQKSSQAPKLLFHYYDKDFNNEADTPDNFQSRRPNTSFCFLDIRSPGLGDTAMYLCATSSGGQNTGELFFGEGSRLTVL.

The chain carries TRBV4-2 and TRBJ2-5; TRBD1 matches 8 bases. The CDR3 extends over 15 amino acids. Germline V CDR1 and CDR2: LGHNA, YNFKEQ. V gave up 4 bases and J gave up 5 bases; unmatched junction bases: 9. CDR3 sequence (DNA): TGTGCCAGCAGCCCATGGGGGGACAGGCAGGAGACCCAGTACTTC. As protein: CASSPWGDRQETQYF.

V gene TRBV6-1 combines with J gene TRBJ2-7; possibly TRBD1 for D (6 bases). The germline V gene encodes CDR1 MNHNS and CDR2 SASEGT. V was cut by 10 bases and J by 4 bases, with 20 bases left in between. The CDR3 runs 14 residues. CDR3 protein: CAITSTGETYEQYF. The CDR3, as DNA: TGTGCCATTACGTCGACAGGAGAAACTTACGAGCAGTACTTC.

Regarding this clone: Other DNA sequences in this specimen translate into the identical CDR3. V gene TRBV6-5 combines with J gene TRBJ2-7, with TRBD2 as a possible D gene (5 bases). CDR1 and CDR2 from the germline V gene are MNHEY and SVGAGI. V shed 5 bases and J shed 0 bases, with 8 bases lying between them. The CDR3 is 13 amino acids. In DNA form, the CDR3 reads TGTGCCAGCAGTGATCGGGACTCCTACGAGCAGTACTTC. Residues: CASSDRDSYEQYF.

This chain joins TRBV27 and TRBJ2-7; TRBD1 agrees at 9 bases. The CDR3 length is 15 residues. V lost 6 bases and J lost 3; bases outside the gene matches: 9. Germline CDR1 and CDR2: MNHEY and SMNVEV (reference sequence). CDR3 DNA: TGTGCCAGCAGGTCCTCCGGGACAGGGATCTACGAGCAGTACTTC. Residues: CASRSSGTGIYEQYF.

The CDR3 here is CASSVDSGQRSYNEQFF. The CDR3 coding sequence is TGTGCCAGCAGTGTGGATAGCGGGCAACGTTCCTACAATGAGCAGTTCTTC. The chain couples TRBV2 to TRBJ2-1; 7 nucleotides line up with TRBD2. The CDR3 is 17 residues long. Germline values: CDR1 SNHLY, CDR2 FYNNEI. Trimming took 4 bases from V and 1 from J; bases not matched to a gene: 10.

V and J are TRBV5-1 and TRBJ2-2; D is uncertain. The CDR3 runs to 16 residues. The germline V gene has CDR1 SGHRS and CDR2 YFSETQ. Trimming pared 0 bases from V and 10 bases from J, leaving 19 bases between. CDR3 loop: CASSLVRSGVSEELFF. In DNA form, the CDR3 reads TGCGCCAGCAGCTTGGTGAGGAGTGGCGTCTCGGAGGAGCTGTTTTTT.

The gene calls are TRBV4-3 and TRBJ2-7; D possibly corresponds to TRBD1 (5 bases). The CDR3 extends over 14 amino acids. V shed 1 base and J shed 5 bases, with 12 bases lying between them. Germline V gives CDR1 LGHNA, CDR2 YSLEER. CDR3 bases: TGCGCCAGCAGCCAAGTAGGGGAAGTTAACGAGCAGTACTTC. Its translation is CASSQVGEVNEQYF.

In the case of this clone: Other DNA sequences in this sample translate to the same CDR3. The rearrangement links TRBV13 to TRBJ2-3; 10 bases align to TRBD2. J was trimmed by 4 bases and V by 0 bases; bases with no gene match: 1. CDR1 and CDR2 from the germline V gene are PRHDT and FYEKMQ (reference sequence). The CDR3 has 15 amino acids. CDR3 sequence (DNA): TGTGCCAGCAGCTTAGGTCTAGCGGGAGCAGATACGCAGTATTTT. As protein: CASSLGLAGADTQYF. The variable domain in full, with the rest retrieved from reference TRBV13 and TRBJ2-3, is AAGVIQSPRHLIKEKRETATLKCYPIPRHDTVYWYQQGPGQDPQFLISFYEKMQSDKGSIPDRFSAQQFSDYHSELNMSSLELGDSALYFCASSLGLAGADTQYFGPGTRLTVL.

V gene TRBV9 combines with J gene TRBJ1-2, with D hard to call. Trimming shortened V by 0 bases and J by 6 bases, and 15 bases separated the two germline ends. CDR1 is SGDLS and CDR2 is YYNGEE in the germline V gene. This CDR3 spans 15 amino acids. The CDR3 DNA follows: TGTGCCAGCAGCGTAGGTACGACACACAGAGATGGCTACACCTTC. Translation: CASSVGTTHRDGYTF.

DNA of the CDR3: TGTGCCAGCAGCTTAGCGGGTAGCGGGAGTGGTGAGCAGTTCTTC. This translates into CASSLAGSGSGEQFF. The chain is built from TRBV7-6 and TRBJ2-1; TRBD2 agrees at 9 bases. The V and J ends lost 0 bases and 9 bases, in that order; junction bases with no gene match: 6. Germline CDR1 and CDR2: SGHVS and FNYEAQ. This CDR3 contains 15 residues.

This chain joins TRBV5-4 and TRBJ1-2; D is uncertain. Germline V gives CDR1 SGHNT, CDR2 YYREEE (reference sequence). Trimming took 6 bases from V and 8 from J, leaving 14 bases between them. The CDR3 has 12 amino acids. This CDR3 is CASIALGEGYTF. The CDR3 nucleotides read TGTGCCAGCATAGCCCTCGGGGAGGGCTACACCTTC.

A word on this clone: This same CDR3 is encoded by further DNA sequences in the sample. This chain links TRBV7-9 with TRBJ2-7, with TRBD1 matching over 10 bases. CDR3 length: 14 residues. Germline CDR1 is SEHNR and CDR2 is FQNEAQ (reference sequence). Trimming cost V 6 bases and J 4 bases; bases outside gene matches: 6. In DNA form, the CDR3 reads TGTGCCAGCAGTAGACAGGGGGCGGGGTACGAGCAGTACTTC. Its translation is CASSRQGAGYEQYF.

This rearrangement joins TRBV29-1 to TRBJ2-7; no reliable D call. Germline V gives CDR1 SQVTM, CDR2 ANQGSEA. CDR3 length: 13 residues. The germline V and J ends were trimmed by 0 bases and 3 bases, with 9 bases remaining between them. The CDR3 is CSVEDGTHYEQYF. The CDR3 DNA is TGCAGCGTTGAAGATGGCACCCACTACGAGCAGTACTTC.

The CDR3 loop reads CASSGDFYNEQFF. CDR3 DNA: TGTGCCAGCAGTGGAGATTTTTACAATGAGCAGTTCTTC. This sequence joins TRBV27 and TRBJ2-1; D uncertain. Germline CDR1 reads MNHEY; CDR2 reads SMNVEV (reference sequence). Trimming took off 5 bases at V and 4 bases at J, with 9 bases between the two ends. The CDR3 covers 13 residues.

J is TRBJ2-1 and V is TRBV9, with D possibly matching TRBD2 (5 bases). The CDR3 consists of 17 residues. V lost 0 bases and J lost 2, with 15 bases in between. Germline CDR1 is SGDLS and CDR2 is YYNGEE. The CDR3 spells CASSVGLGAVTYNEQFF. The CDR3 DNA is TGTGCCAGCAGCGTAGGGTTAGGAGCGGTGACCTACAATGAGCAGTTCTTC.

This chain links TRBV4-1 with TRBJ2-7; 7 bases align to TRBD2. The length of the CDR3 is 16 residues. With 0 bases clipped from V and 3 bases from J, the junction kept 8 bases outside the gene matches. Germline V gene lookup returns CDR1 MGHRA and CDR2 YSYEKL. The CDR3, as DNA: TGCGCCAGCAGCCAAGATCTAGCGGTTCCACACTACGAGCAGTACTTC. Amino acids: CASSQDLAVPHYEQYF.

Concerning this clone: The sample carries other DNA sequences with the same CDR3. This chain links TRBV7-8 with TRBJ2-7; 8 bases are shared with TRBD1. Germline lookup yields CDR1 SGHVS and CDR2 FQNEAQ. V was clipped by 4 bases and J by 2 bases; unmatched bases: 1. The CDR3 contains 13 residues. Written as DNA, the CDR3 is TGTGCCAGCAGCTGGGGACAGGCCTACGAGCAGTACTTC. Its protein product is CASSWGQAYEQYF.

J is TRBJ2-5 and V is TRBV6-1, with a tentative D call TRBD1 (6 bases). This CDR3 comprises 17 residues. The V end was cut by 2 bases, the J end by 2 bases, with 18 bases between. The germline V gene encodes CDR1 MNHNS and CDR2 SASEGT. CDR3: CASSEFAQGSGQETQYF. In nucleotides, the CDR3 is TGTGCCAGCAGTGAATTCGCCCAGGGGTCGGGGCAAGAGACCCAGTACTTC.

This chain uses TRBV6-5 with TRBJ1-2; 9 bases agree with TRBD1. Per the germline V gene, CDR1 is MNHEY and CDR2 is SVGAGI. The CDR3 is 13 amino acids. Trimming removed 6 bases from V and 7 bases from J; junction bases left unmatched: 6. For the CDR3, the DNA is TGTGCCAGCAGCTCCGGGACAGGGTCTGGCTACACCTTC. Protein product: CASSSGTGSGYTF.

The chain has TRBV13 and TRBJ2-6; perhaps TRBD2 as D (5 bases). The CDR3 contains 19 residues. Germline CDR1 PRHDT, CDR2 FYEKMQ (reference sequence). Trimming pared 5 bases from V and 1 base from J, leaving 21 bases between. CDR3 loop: CASSPQQTTSGSGANVLTF. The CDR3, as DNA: TGTGCCAGCAGCCCCCAACAGACTACTTCTGGATCTGGGGCCAACGTCCTGACTTTC.

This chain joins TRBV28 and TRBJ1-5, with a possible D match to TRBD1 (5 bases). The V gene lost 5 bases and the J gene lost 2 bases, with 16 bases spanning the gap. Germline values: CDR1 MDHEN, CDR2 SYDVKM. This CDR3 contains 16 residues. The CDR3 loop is CASSLGASWGNQPQHF. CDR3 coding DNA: TGTGCCAGCAGTCTCGGGGCCTCTTGGGGCAATCAGCCCCAGCATTTT. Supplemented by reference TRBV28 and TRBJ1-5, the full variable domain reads DVKVTQSSRYLVKRTGEKVFLECVQDMDHENMFWYRQDPGLGLRLIYFSYDVKMKEKGDIPEGYSVSREKKERFSLILESASTNQTSMYLCASSLGASWGNQPQHFGDGTRLSIL.

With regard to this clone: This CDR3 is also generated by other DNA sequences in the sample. CDR3 coding DNA: TGTGCCAGCAGCCCCCTGGGGGGTGCTTCCTACGAGCAGTACTTC. It specifies CASSPLGGASYEQYF. V is TRBV9 and J is TRBJ2-7, with TRBD2 as a possible D gene (6 bases). From germline, CDR1 is SGDLS and CDR2 YYNGEE. CDR3 length: 15 residues. The V end lost 4 bases, the J end lost 1 base, and 15 bases lay between the germline ends.

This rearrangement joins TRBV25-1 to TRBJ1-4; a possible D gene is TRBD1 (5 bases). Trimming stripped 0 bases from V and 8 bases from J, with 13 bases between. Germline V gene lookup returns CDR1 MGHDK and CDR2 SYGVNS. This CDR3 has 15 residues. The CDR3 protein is CASSEYYGAQEKLFF. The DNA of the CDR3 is TGTGCCAGCAGTGAATATTACGGGGCACAAGAAAAACTGTTTTTT.

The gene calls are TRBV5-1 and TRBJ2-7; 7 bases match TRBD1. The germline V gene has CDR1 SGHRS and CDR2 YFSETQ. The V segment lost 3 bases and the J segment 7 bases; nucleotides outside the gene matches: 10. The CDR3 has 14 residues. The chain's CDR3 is CASSYDRAEGEQYF. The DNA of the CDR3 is TGCGCCAGCAGCTACGACAGGGCCGAGGGTGAGCAGTACTTC.

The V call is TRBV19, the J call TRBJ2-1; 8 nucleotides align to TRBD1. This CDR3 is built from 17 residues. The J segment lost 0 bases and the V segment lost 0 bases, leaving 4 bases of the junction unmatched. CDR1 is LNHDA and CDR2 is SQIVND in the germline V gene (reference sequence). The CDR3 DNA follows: TGTGCCAGTAGTATAGAAGCAGGGGGCACCTCCTACAATGAGCAGTTCTTC. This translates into CASSIEAGGTSYNEQFF.

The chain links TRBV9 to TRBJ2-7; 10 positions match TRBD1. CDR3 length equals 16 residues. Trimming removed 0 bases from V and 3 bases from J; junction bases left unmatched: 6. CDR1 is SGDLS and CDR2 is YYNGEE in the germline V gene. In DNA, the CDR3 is TGTGCCAGCAGCGTAGAGGTGACAGGGGGCATCTACGAGCAGTACTTC. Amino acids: CASSVEVTGGIYEQYF.

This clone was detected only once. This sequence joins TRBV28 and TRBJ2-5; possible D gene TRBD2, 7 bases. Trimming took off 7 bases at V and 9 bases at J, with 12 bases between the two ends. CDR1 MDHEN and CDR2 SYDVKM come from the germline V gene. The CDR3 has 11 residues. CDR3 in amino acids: CASNLGGPQYF. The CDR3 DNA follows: TGTGCCAGCAACCTGGGGGGGCCCCAGTACTTC.